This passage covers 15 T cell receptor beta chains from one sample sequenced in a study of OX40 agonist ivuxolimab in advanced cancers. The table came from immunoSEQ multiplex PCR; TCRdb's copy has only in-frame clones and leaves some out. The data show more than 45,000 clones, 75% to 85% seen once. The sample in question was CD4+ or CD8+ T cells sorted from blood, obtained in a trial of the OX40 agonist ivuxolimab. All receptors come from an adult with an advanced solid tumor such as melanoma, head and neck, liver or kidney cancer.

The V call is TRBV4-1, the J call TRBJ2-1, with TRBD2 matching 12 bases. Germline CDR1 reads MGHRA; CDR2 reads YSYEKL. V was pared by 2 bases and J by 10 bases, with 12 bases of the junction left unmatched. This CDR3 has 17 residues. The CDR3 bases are TGCGCCAGCAGCCAACTAGCGGGAGGGACTTTCCTGGGGGAGCAGTTCTTC. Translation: CASSQLAGGTFLGEQFF.

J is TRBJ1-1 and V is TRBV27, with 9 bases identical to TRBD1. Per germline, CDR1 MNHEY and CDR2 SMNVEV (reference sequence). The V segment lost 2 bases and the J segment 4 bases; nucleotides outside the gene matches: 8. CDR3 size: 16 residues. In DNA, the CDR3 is TGTGCCAGCAGTTTAGCCGGGACAGGGAGGGCCACTGAAGCTTTCTTT. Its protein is CASSLAGTGRATEAFF.

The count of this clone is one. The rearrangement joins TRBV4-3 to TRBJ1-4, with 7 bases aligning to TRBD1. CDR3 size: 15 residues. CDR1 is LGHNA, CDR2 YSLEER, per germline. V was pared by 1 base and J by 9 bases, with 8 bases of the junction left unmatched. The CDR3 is CASSQAPPQGQKLFF. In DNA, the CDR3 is TGCGCCAGCAGCCAAGCGCCCCCACAGGGGCAAAAACTGTTTTTT.

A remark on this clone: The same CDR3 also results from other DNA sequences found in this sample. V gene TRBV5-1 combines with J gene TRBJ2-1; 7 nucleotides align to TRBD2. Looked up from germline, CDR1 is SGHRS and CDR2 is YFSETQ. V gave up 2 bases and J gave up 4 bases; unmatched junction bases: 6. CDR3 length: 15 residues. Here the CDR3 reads CASSLMTSSYNEQFF. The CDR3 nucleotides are TGCGCCAGCAGCTTAATGACTAGCAGTTACAATGAGCAGTTCTTC. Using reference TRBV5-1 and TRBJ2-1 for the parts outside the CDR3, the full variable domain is KAGVTQTPRYLIKTRGQQVTLSCSPISGHRSVSWYQQTPGQGLQFLFEYFSETQRNKGNFPGRFSGRQFSNSRSEMNVSTLELGDSALYLCASSLMTSSYNEQFFGPGTRLTVL.

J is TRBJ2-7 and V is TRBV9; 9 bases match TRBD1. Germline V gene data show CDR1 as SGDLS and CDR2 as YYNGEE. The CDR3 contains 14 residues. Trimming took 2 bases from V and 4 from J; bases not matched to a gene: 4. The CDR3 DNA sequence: TGTGCCAGCAGCGTCTCAGGACAGGGGTACGAGCAGTACTTC. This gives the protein CASSVSGQGYEQYF.

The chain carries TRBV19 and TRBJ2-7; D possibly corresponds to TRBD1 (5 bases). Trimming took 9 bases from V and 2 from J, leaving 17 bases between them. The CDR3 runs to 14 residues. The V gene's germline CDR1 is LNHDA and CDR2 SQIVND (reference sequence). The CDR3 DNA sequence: TGTGCCAGCAGCAAAAGAACAGGTACCTACGAGCAGTACTTC. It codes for CASSKRTGTYEQYF.

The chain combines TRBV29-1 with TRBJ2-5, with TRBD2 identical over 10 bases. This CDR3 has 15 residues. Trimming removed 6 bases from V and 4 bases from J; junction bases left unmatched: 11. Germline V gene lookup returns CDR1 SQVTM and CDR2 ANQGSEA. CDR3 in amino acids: CSVPIAGGGGETQYF. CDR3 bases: TGCAGCGTACCAATAGCGGGAGGAGGGGGAGAGACCCAGTACTTC.

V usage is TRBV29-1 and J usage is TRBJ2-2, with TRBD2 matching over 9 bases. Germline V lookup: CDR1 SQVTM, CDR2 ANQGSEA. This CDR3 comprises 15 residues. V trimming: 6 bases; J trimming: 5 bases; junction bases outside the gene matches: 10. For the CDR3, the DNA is TGCAGCGTCCTCCATAGCGGGAGAGATACCGGGGAGCTGTTTTTT. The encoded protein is CSVLHSGRDTGELFF.

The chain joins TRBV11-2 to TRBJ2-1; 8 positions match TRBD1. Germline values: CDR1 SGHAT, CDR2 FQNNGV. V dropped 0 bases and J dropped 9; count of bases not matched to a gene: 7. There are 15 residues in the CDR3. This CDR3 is CASSLDLPGGSEQFF. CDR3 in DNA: TGTGCCAGCAGCTTAGATCTGCCAGGGGGCAGTGAGCAGTTCTTC.

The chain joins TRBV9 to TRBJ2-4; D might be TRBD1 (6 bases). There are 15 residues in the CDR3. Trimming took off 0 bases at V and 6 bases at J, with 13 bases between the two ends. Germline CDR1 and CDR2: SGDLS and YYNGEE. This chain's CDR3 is CASSVGLGAGNIQYF. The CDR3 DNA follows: TGTGCCAGCAGCGTAGGTTTGGGGGCCGGAAACATTCAGTACTTC.

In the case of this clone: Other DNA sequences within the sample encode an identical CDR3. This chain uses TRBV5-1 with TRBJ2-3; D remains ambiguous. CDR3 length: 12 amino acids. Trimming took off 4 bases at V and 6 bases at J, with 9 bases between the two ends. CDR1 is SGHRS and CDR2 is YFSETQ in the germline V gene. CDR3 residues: CASSTLRDTQYF. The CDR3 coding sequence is TGCGCCAGCAGCACTCTGCGGGATACGCAGTATTTT. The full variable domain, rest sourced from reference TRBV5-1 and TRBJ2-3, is KAGVTQTPRYLIKTRGQQVTLSCSPISGHRSVSWYQQTPGQGLQFLFEYFSETQRNKGNFPGRFSGRQFSNSRSEMNVSTLELGDSALYLCASSTLRDTQYFGPGTRLTVL.

CDR3 sequence reads: CASSLVGHQPQHF. CDR3 DNA sequence: TGCGCCAGCAGCTTGGTCGGTCATCAGCCCCAGCATTTT. The rearrangement uses TRBV5-1 and TRBJ1-5; no firm D call. Per germline, CDR1 SGHRS and CDR2 YFSETQ. The CDR3 is 13 amino acids. The V end lost 0 bases, the J end lost 5 bases, and 6 bases lay between the germline ends.

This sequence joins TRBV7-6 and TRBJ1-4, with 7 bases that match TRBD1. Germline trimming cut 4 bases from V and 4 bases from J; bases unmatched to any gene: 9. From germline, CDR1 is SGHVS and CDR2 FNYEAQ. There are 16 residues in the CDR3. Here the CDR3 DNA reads TGTGCCAGCAGCTCCAGGTCCGGGACAGATAATGAAAAACTGTTTTTT. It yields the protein CASSSRSGTDNEKLFF. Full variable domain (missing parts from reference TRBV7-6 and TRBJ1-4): GAGVSQSPRYKVTKRGQDVALRCDPISGHVSLYWYRQALGQGPEFLTYFNYEAQQDKSGLPNDRFSAERPEGSISTLTIQRTEQRDSAMYRCASSSRSGTDNEKLFFGSGTQLSVL.

This chain's CDR3 is CASSIRGQGNQPQHF. CDR3 sequence (DNA): TGTGCCAGTAGTATAAGAGGACAGGGCAATCAGCCCCAGCATTTT. V is TRBV19 and J is TRBJ1-5; 7 nucleotides match TRBD1. The CDR3 is 15 amino acids. The trim removed 2 bases at V and 2 bases at J, leaving 3 bases unmatched. The germline gives CDR1 LNHDA, CDR2 SQIVND (reference sequence).

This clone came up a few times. Here the CDR3 DNA reads TGTATATCCGGTGAGGTCAGACAGGGCACTGAAGCTTTCTTT. Amino acid sequence: CISGEVRQGTEAFF. The chain combines TRBV5-6 with TRBJ1-1; 7 bases are shared with TRBD1. The CDR3 length is 14 residues. The germline V gene has CDR1 SGHDT and CDR2 YYEEEE.